This entry lists 5 T cell receptor beta chains sequenced from one sample in a study of blood T cell repertoires in COVID-19. Only in-frame clones appear in the TCRdb table, and some are missing; sequencing was by immunoSEQ multiplex PCR. The profile shows some 56,000 clones, 85% to 90% of them singletons. The sample was peripheral blood. The receptors stem from a woman aged 60-75 years with COVID-19, enrolled during active disease.

This chain uses TRBV10-1 with TRBJ1-5; 7 nucleotides align to TRBD1. Per the germline V gene, CDR1 is WNHNN and CDR2 is SYGVQD (reference sequence). V lost 4 bases, J lost 11 bases, and 20 bases stayed unmatched. This CDR3 is built from 17 residues. DNA of the CDR3: TGCGCCAGCAGTGCGGACAGGACCCCCGGGGCAGGATCAGCCCAGCATTTT. Its translation: CASSADRTPGAGSAQHF.

This chain links TRBV6-5 with TRBJ1-2, with a possible D match to TRBD1 (5 bases). Germline CDR1 is MNHEY and CDR2 is SVGAGI. The CDR3 is made up of 14 amino acids. The V end lost 6 bases, the J end lost 7 bases, and 18 bases lay between the germline ends. This chain's CDR3 is CASSIQPRQSGYTF. The CDR3 region has the DNA TGTGCCAGCAGCATCCAGCCCCGACAGTCTGGCTACACCTTC.

DNA for the CDR3: TGTGCCAGCAGTTCCCCGTTCGGGGTAGCGGGATACAATGAGCAGTTCTTC. Its translation is CASSSPFGVAGYNEQFF. The chain recombines TRBV28 with TRBJ2-1; 8 nucleotides align to TRBD2. There are 17 residues in the CDR3. Germline CDR1 and CDR2: MDHEN and SYDVKM. Losses at the gene ends were 4 bases for V and 4 bases for J; bases not matched to a gene: 12.

The chain employs TRBV5-1 and TRBJ2-1; 10 nucleotides agree with TRBD1. This CDR3 has 14 amino acids. V dropped 4 bases and J dropped 11; count of bases not matched to a gene: 9. Per the germline V gene, CDR1 is SGHRS and CDR2 is YFSETQ. CDR3 DNA sequence: TGCGCCAGCAGCCTCGGGACAGGGGATAATAAGCAGTTCTTC. Residues: CASSLGTGDNKQFF.

The chain couples TRBV3-1 (or the pseudogene TRBV3-2) to TRBJ1-5; maybe TRBD1 (5 bases). The CDR3 totals 15 residues. Germline V gene sequence: CDR1 LGHDT, CDR2 YNNKEL (reference sequence). Trimming pared 0 bases from V and 6 bases from J, leaving 12 bases between. In nucleotides, the CDR3 is TGTGCCAGCAGCCAAGATGCGGGGGTGGGTCAGCCCCAGCATTTT. This sequence encodes CASSQDAGVGQPQHF.